This T cell receptor beta chain appears in the sequencing data of a study of T cells after yellow fever vaccination. Whole-study results and caveats: Among primary-vaccination clones, most reappeared after the booster, at 95% to 96% for CD4 and around 91% for CD8.

Synthesis of TCR cDNA relied on 5'RACE template switching, which attached a universal primer site and UMIs. TCRdb used MiXCR to reprocess the 5' RACE reads, holding one entry per CDR3 protein. The sample has fewer than 350,000 distinct CDR3 sequences, approximately 3.9% seen once. This clonotype has only a few counts. The antigen remains undetermined. The J segment lost 4 bases and the V segment lost 0 bases, leaving 5 bases of the junction unmatched. CDR1 and CDR2 from the germline V gene are MNHEY and SVGAGI. This CDR3 is built from 15 residues. Sequenced material: PBMCs, taken on the day of the yellow fever booster vaccination. This TCR was sampled from a young man who received the YFV17D yellow fever vaccine. The rearrangement uses TRBV6-5 and TRBJ2-5; 7 nucleotides match TRBD2. The CDR3 loop reads CASSYSGGWRETQYF. As DNA, the CDR3 is TGTGCCAGCAGTTACTCGGGGGGGTGGCGAGAGACCCAGTACTTC.